Included here is one T cell receptor beta chain sequence, with context. The antigen remains unidentified. The CDR3 extends over 12 amino acids. The germline V and J ends were trimmed by 5 bases and 3 bases, with 8 bases remaining between them. CDR1 is MDHEN, CDR2 SYDVKM, per germline. TCRdb keeps only in-frame clones here, not all; method: immunoSEQ multiplex PCR. Of some 150,000 clones in the sample, around 90% were seen once. This entry belongs to a study of cytomegalovirus exposure and HLA in healthy donors. Study as a whole: The use of the same platform for the approximately 110 validation repertoires and the roughly 700 first-cohort repertoires was reported by a later analysis. Findings of the study overall: Across donors, most TCRs were seen rarely, yet some public ones were widespread. As was reported, the classifier diagnosed cytomegalovirus status with high specificity and sensitivity. Within the 130 or so validation repertoires, first-cohort TCR clusters tended to co-occur, according to a later analysis.

Sequencing input: PBMCs. This chain uses TRBV28 with TRBJ2-7; D is undetermined. The clonotype originates from a woman aged 18-30 years in good health and CMV-seropositive. Here the CDR3 reads CASSPSVYEQYF. Here the CDR3 DNA reads TGTGCCAGCAGTCCGTCCGTCTACGAGCAGTACTTC.